The present T cell receptor (beta chain) was sequenced within a study of cytotoxic CD8 clonotypes in ibrutinib-treated CLL (dated by TCRdb to about 2021). Background for the entire study: The cohort had ten to twelve relapsed/refractory and 15 treatment-naive patients; about 17 were IGHV unmutated. Of the approximately 86 people in the trial, roughly 27 had longitudinal samples available. An average of 255,043 productive templates and 94,082 productive rearrangements was obtained per sample. Responses were partial in roughly 24 patients and complete in 2; after median around 72 months follow-up, around 14 stayed in remission and about twelve progressed. Cryopreserved peripheral blood mononuclear cells were collected at three points: before therapy, at response, and at either sustained remission or disease progression. Response samples were taken after a median of approximately a year on treatment, ranging from about 6 to 40 months. Every remission and progressive disease sample was obtained while ibrutinib was still being received by the patients.

A remark on this clone: Its antigen target is currently unknown. No much larger clonotype is one base removed from it; base qualities were not supplied.

The goal of deep resolution MiSeq sequencing was a depth between 1 in 1 million and 1 in 200,000 T cells, and coverage averaged 10x per clonotype. TCR beta libraries were generated with the immunoSEQ hsTCRB Kit. The original methods were these. ImmunoSEQ Data Assistant and ImmunoSEQ Analyzer were used for data analysis, and V, D and J genes were assigned according to IMGT definitions. Clonality was computed as one minus normalized Shannon entropy of productive rearrangement frequencies, ranging from 0 to 1. Only overrepresented clonotypes making up at least 0.05% of each patient's repertoire were included in the public clonotype analysis. Some twelve age-matched healthy donor repertoires from immuneACCESS were used as controls for clonality. This immuneACCESS table, as held by TCRdb, lists in-frame sequences with V and J called but not all clones. Of the missing ones, under half trace to an unresolved V gene in checked studies; the others have no known cause. That table gives V, J and clone size, and the DNA gave D and trimming. Across this sample there are 29,000 or so clones, with roughly 69% seen only once. In total, the top ten clones hold about 54% of the sample.

The label giving this sample's time point can be read as: roughly 2 years on ibrutinib. Approximately 2 micrograms of genomic DNA were extracted from cryopreserved PBMCs for TCR beta library preparation. High-throughput TCR beta sequencing was performed on longitudinal blood samples from CLL patients receiving ibrutinib monotherapy. The patients took part in an open-label, single-center phase 2 trial of ibrutinib monotherapy. Trimming takes 0 bases from V and 4 bases from J, and the germline ends sit 6 bases apart. Counted from cysteine to phenylalanine, this CDR3 has 13 amino acids. The entry retains the CDR3 DNA only, 39 bases that are in frame from base 1. The CDR1 and CDR2 encoded by the germline V gene are MNHEY and SVGAGI. Summary of the overall study and its limitations: At baseline, clonality was higher than in age-matched healthy donors and showed a strong correlation with circulating CD8+ T-cell counts. An increase in clonality was observed at ibrutinib response, with clonality remaining stable during sustained remission and falling back toward baseline at progression. Public clonotypes were found to be uncommon and were observed to contract or remain stable during treatment; the increase in clonality was shown to reflect expansion of private clonotypes at ibrutinib response. Lymph node repertoires were not examined, and the timing of sampling was not matched between patients in sustained remission and those whose disease progressed.

Sequenced here: PBMCs, sampled after 24 months of ibrutinib treatment. This TCR was recovered from a human donor with chronic lymphocytic leukemia. This chain joins TRBV6-5 to TRBJ2-5, with no confident D gene call. The CDR3 sequence is CASSYSDGETQYF. The DNA is TGTGCCAGCAGTTACTCGGACGGAGAGACCCAGTACTTC.